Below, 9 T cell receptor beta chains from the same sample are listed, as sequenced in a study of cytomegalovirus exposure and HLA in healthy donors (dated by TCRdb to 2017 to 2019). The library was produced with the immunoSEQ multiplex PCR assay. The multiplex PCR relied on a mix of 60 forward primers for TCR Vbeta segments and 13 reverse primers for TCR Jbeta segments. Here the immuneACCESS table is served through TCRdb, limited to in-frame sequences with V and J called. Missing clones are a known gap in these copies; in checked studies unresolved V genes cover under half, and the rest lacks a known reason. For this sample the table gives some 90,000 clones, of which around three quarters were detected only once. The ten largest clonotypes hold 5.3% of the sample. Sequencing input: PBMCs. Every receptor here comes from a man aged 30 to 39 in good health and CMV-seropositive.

In nucleotides, the CDR3 is TGTGCCAGCAGCCGGACTAGCGGGAGAGGGCAGTTCTTC. Its translation is CASSRTSGRGQFF. This chain connects TRBV6-5 to TRBJ2-1; 13 nucleotides match TRBD2. Per germline, CDR1 MNHEY and CDR2 SVGAGI. J was trimmed by 12 bases and V by 6 bases; bases with no gene match: 5. The length of the CDR3 is 13 residues.

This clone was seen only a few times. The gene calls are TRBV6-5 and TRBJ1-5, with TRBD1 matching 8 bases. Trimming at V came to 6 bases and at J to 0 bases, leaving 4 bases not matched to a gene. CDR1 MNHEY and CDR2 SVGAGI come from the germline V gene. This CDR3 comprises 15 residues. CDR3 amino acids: CASSLGTGSNQPQHF. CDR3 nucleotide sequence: TGTGCCAGCAGCCTCGGGACAGGTAGCAATCAGCCCCAGCATTTT.

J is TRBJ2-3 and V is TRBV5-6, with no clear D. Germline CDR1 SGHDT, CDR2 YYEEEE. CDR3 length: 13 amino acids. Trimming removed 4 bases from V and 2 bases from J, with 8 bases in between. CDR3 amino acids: CASSLRDTDTQYF. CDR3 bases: TGTGCCAGCAGCCTCCGCGACACAGATACGCAGTATTTT.

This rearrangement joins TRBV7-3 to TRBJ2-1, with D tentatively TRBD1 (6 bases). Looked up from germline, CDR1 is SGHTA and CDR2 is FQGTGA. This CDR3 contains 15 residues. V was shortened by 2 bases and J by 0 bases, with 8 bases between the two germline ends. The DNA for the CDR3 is TGTGCCAGCAGCTTACAAGGGGGCTCCTACAATGAGCAGTTCTTC. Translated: CASSLQGGSYNEQFF. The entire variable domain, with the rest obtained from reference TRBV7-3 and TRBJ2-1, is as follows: GAGVSQTPSNKVTEKGKYVELRCDPISGHTALYWYRQSLGQGPEFLIYFQGTGAADDSGLPNDRFFAVRPEGSVSTLKIQRTERGDSAVYLCASSLQGGSYNEQFFGPGTRLTVL.

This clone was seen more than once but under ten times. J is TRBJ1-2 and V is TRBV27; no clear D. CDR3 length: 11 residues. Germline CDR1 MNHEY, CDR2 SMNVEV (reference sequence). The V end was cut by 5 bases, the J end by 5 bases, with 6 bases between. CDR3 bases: TGTGCCAGCAGTCCCAGGTATGGCTACACCTTC. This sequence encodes CASSPRYGYTF.

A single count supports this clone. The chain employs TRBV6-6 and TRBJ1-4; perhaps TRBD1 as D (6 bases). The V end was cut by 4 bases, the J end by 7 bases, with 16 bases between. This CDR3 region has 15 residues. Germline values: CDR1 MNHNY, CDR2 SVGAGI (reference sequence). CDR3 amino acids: CASSWTDGDGEKLFF. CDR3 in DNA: TGTGCCAGCAGTTGGACAGACGGGGACGGTGAAAAACTGTTTTTT.

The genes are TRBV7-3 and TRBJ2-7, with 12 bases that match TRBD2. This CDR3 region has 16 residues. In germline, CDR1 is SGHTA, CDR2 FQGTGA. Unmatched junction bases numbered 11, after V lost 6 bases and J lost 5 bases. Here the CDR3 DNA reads TGTGCCAGCAGTTTGGGGGGGCCTAGCGGGAGGGACGAGCAGTACTTC. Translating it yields CASSLGGPSGRDEQYF.

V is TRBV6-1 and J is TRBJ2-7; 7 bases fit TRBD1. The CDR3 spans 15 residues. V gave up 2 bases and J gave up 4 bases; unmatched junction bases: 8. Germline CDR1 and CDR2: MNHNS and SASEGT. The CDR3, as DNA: TGTGCCAGCAGTGAATTTGGACAGGATCCGTACGAGCAGTACGTC. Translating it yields CASSEFGQDPYEQYV.

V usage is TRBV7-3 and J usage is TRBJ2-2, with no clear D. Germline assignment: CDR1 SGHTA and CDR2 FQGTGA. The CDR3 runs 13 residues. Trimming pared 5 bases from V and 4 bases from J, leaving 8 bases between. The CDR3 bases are TGTGCCAGCAGCCTGGTTAGCACCGGGGAGCTGTTTTTT. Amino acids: CASSLVSTGELFF.